This T cell receptor (beta chain) was profiled in a study of shared clonotypes between healthy human individuals. Study as a whole: CD4 naive and CD4 memory each took three plates per donor, while CD8 naive took two and CD8 memory one.

An even split of each subset's genomic DNA across several immunoSEQ plates was performed. In the authors' methods: In the immunoSEQ data, sequences were junction-only and lacked quality scores, so filtering differed. The data were produced by immunoSEQ multiplex PCR, yet TCRdb's version contains in-frame clones alone and is incomplete. For V, J and clone size, that table is used; D and trimming come from the DNA. The sample consists of about 2.1 million clones, just over 90% of them appearing once. The naive CD8 fraction comprised CD45RO-negative cells positively selected for CCR7 and excluded terminally differentiated effector memory CD45RA+ cells. The donor population consisted of healthy HIV-negative adults with no recent acute infections or vaccinations. CDR3 length equals 17 residues.

The sample comprised naive CD8+ T cells from PBMCs. This clonotype was sampled from a man aged 18 to 29 in good health. Some clones in this sample may be carry-over from other donors' samples. This chain uses TRBV21-1 with TRBJ2-3; TRBD2 is the table's D call and was not checked against the DNA. TRBV21-1 is termed a pseudogene. The CDR3 sequence: CASSKGGSGRRTDTQYF. CDR3 DNA: TGTGCCAGCAGCAAAGGAGGAAGCGGGAGAAGAACAGATACGCAGTATTTT.